The 14 T cell receptor beta chains presented below share a single source sample, sequenced in a study of a mutant IDH1 vaccine in newly diagnosed glioma (dated by TCRdb to the early 2020s). Libraries were prepared through the immunoSEQ multiplex PCR assay. Not all clones reach the TCRdb copy of this immuneACCESS table, which keeps in-frame sequences only. Checked studies attribute under half of the gap to unresolved V genes and leave the rest unexplained. The sample records 82,000 or so clones, 65% to 90% of which are singletons. The ten most abundant clones make up 2% to 2.5% of the sample. Read against the paper, the sample's time point label means: week 23, last vaccination. Each vaccine dose was 300 ug of a 20-mer mutant IDH1 peptide in Montanide, given subcutaneously with topical imiquimod. The antigens of these receptors remain unknown. The sequencing used PBMCs, collected from a glioma patient whose treatment included an IDH1 peptide vaccine. The receptors come from a man aged 30 to 45 with glioma. Some clones in this sample may be carry-over from other donors' samples.

The genes are TRBV4-1 and TRBJ2-4, with D perhaps assigned TRBD1 or TRBD2 (6 bases each). V lost 1 base and J lost 11, with 21 bases in between. Per germline, CDR1 MGHRA and CDR2 YSYEKL. The CDR3 runs 16 residues. CDR3 nucleotides: TGCGCCAGCAGCCAAGTGGGGGGCCTAGGTGTTATGTTTCAGTACTTC. The encoded protein is CASSQVGGLGVMFQYF.

The chain recombines TRBV5-6 with TRBJ2-3; unclear D gene. Between the trimmed V and J ends, which lost 3 bases and 7 bases, there was a span of 18 bases. The CDR3 runs 15 residues. Germline-derived CDR1 and CDR2 are SGHDT and YYEEEE. DNA for the CDR3: TGTGCCAGCAGCTCCCCCACTACAAAGGGTCATACGCAGTATTTT. The encoded protein is CASSSPTTKGHTQYF. Together with reference TRBV5-6 and TRBJ2-3, the CDR3 gives the full variable domain: DAGVTQSPTHLIKTRGQQVTLRCSPKSGHDTVSWYQQALGQGPQFIFQYYEEEERQRGNFPDRFSGHQFPNYSSELNVNALLLGDSALYLCASSSPTTKGHTQYFGPGTRLTVL.

The V gene is TRBV4-3, the J gene TRBJ1-4; TRBD1 is a possible D gene (6 bases). Germline V gene data show CDR1 as LGHNA and CDR2 as YSLEER. The CDR3 sequence is 15 residues long. V was trimmed by 5 bases and J by 8 bases, leaving 18 bases between them. The CDR3 DNA is TGCGCCAGCAGCTTTGCGAGGCAGGGGATGGAAAAACTGTTTTTT. Translated: CASSFARQGMEKLFF.

This chain uses TRBV2 with TRBJ1-1; D is ambiguous. Germline CDR1 SNHLY, CDR2 FYNNEI. This CDR3 spans 15 amino acids. Trimming took off 6 bases at V and 3 bases at J, with 17 bases between the two ends. As DNA, the CDR3 is TGTGCCAGCAGGGTTTCGGACGGAGGTTACACTGAAGCTTTCTTT. This codes for CASRVSDGGYTEAFF.

The V gene is TRBV2, the J gene TRBJ1-1; D ambiguous. This CDR3 is built from 13 residues. V was trimmed by 4 bases and J by 7 bases, leaving 13 bases between them. Germline V lookup: CDR1 SNHLY, CDR2 FYNNEI. CDR3 bases: TGTGCCAGCAGTGTAGTGGGCGAAGGTGAAGCTTTCTTT. It translates to CASSVVGEGEAFF.

V gene TRBV27 combines with J gene TRBJ2-7; D perhaps matches TRBD2 (6 bases). The CDR3 consists of 16 residues. Germline V gives CDR1 MNHEY, CDR2 SMNVEV (reference sequence). Trimming took off 8 bases at V and 3 bases at J, with 23 bases between the two ends. CDR3 residues: CASPGRKEGRSYEQYF. For the CDR3, the DNA is TGTGCCAGCCCGGGACGAAAGGAGGGCCGCAGCTACGAGCAGTACTTC.

V and J are TRBV4-2 and TRBJ2-3; D call uncertain. Per the germline V gene, CDR1 is LGHNA and CDR2 is YNFKEQ. Trimming pared 0 bases from V and 2 bases from J, leaving 9 bases between. The CDR3 length is 15 residues. The CDR3: CASSQDSSYTDTQYF. The CDR3 DNA is TGTGCCAGCAGCCAAGATTCATCCTACACAGATACGCAGTATTTT.

The V call is TRBV6-4, the J call TRBJ2-5; D might be TRBD1 (6 bases). This CDR3 contains 12 residues. The germline V gene encodes CDR1 MRHNA and CDR2 SNTAGT. The V and J ends lost 2 bases and 11 bases respectively, with 12 bases between them. The CDR3 DNA sequence: TGTGCCAGCAGTGACCTACCCGGACAGCAGTACTTC. The encoded protein is CASSDLPGQQYF.

This sequence joins TRBV5-6 and TRBJ1-2; D remains unclear. The germline V gene encodes CDR1 SGHDT and CDR2 YYEEEE. The CDR3 totals 12 residues. Deletions cut 4 bases from V and 10 bases from J, with 14 bases between. The CDR3 DNA sequence: TGTGCCAGCAGCCTGGACCGAGATGTCTACACCTTC. Translation gives CASSLDRDVYTF.

In its sample, this clone was seen a few times. The rearrangement links TRBV27 to TRBJ1-1, with D uncertain. V dropped 4 bases and J dropped 5 bases, with 8 bases sitting between them. Germline CDR1 reads MNHEY; CDR2 reads SMNVEV (reference sequence). This CDR3 has 12 amino acids. The chain's CDR3 is CASSSVGTEAFF. The CDR3, as DNA: TGTGCCAGCAGTTCCGTGGGGACTGAAGCTTTCTTT.

This clone has a handful of counts. J is TRBJ2-7 and V is TRBV19; no firm D call. The CDR3 consists of 16 residues. The V end was cut by 8 bases, the J end by 2 bases, with 22 bases between. Germline CDR1 LNHDA, CDR2 SQIVND (reference sequence). CDR3 nucleotide sequence: TGTGCCAGTCGGCGACCGGGCTTTTATACGCCCTACGAGCAGTACTTC. This encodes CASRRPGFYTPYEQYF.

The chain combines TRBV10-1 with TRBJ2-7; 10 positions match TRBD2. Trimming removed 2 bases from V and 5 bases from J; junction bases left unmatched: 3. Looked up from germline, CDR1 is WNHNN and CDR2 is SYGVQD (reference sequence). The CDR3 is 14 residues long. The CDR3 DNA reads TGCGCCAGCAGTGAGGCTAGCGGGAGAGACGAGCAGTACTTC. Protein product: CASSEASGRDEQYF.

The J gene is TRBJ2-5, the V gene TRBV19; 7 positions agree with TRBD1. With V trimmed by 4 bases and J by 11 bases, 10 bases remained unmatched. Germline CDR1 is LNHDA and CDR2 is SQIVND (reference sequence). The CDR3 runs to 13 residues. This CDR3 reads CASSRGQPTEQYF. CDR3 DNA: TGTGCCAGTAGTAGGGGACAGCCTACGGAGCAGTACTTC.

There are a few counts of this clone. This chain uses TRBV30 with TRBJ1-1, with D uncertain. V lost 4 bases, J lost 3 bases, and 12 bases lay in between. Germline assignment: CDR1 GTSNPN and CDR2 SVGIG (reference sequence). The length of the CDR3 is 13 residues. The CDR3 DNA is TGTGCCTGGATAGTAGCGGGATACACTGAAGCTTTCTTT. Its translation: CAWIVAGYTEAFF.